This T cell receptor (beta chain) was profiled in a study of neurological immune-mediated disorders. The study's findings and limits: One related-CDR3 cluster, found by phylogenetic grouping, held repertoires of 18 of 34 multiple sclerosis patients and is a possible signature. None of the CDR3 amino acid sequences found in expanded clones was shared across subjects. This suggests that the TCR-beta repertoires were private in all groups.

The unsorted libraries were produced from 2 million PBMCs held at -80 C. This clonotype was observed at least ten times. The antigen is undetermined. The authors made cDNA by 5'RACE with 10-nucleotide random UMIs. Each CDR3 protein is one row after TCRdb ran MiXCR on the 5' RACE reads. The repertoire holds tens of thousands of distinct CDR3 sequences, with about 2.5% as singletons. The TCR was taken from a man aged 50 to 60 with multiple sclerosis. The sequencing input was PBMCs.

CDR3 nucleotides: TGCAGTGCCACAGGATCCTATGGCTACACCTTC. The encoded protein is CSATGSYGYTF. The V call is TRBV20-1, the J call TRBJ1-2; a weak D match, TRBD1 (5 bases). Germline CDR1 DFQATT, CDR2 SNEGSKA (reference sequence). V lost 6 bases and J 4 bases, leaving 9 bases between the germline ends. CDR3 size: 11 residues.